A selection of T cell receptor beta chains follows, all from one sample in a study of blood T cell repertoires in COVID-19. Data came from immunoSEQ multiplex PCR; TCRdb stores just in-frame clones and leaves some out. The data hold approximately 110,000 clones, with 85% observed a single time. Sample: peripheral blood. These receptors originate from a woman older than 75 with COVID-19, enrolled during active disease. The CDR3 runs from the conserved cysteine through the conserved F or W. A D gene is named only where the DNA matches it firmly. Size values are once, few and many counts, or a class for expanded clones, and some rows have none.

d_call	v_call	clone_size	cdr3_length	j_call	cdr3_nt	cdr3_aa
TRBD1	TRBV19	.	15	TRBJ2-7	TGTGCCAGTAGTATCGGGACAGGGGATACCTACGAGCAGTACTTC	CASSIGTGDTYEQYF
TRBD2	TRBV4-3	.	16	TRBJ2-1	TGCGCCAGCAGCCAAGTGGGACTAGGGATAGGCAATGAGCAGTTCTTC	CASSQVGLGIGNEQFF
.	TRBV12-3/TRBV12-4	.	13	TRBJ2-1	TGTGCCAGCAGTTTAGGGGCTTACAATGAGCAGTTCTTC	CASSLGAYNEQFF
.	TRBV18	.	17	TRBJ2-7	TGTGCCAGCTCACCGGCAATCCTAGGACAGCTTCCTAAGGAGCAGTACTTC	CASSPAILGQLPKEQYF
.	TRBV5-1	.	14	TRBJ2-7	TGCGCCAGCAGCTTGGCTGCTAGCGCCTACGAGCAGTACTTC	CASSLAASAYEQYF
TRBD2	TRBV7-8	.	17	TRBJ2-1	TGTGCCAGCAGTCGAATCATCGTCGGGACTAGCGGGATAGGTGGGTTCTTC	CASSRIIVGTSGIGGFF
.	TRBV11-3	.	13	TRBJ1-1	TGTGCCAGCAGCTTCGGGGTGGACACTGAAGCTTTCTTT	CASSFGVDTEAFF
.	TRBV19	.	14	TRBJ1-4	TGTGCCAGTAGTGATAGGGGGAGTGGTGAAAAACTGTTTTTT	CASSDRGSGEKLFF
.	TRBV11-2	.	14	TRBJ2-2	TGTGCCAGCAGCCCTGGGCGGGCCACCGGGGAGCTGTTTTTT	CASSPGRATGELFF
.	TRBV5-1	few	15	TRBJ2-7	TGCGCCAGCAGTCAGCAGGGGTCGAGCTCCTACGAGCAGTACTTC	CASSQQGSSSYEQYF
TRBD1	TRBV28	.	14	TRBJ1-1	TGTGCCAGCAGTTCGGGACAGGGGAACACTGAAGCTTTCTTT	CASSSGQGNTEAFF
TRBD1	TRBV7-6	.	15	TRBJ1-6	TGTGCCAGCAGCCCGGACAGGGCCTCTAAGGATCCCCTCCACTTT	CASSPDRASKDPLHF
TRBD1	TRBV28	few	17	TRBJ2-7	TGTGCCAGCAGTTCTTTATCCGGGACAGGGGGCATCGTCCGTCAGTACTTC	CASSSLSGTGGIVRQYF
.	TRBV6-1	.	12	TRBJ2-7	TGTGCCAGCAGTGAAACGGGGGACGAGCAGTACTTC	CASSETGDEQYF
TRBD2	TRBV2	.	14	TRBJ2-2	TGTGCCAGCATAGCGGGAGTGAACACCGGGGAGCTGTTTTTT	CASIAGVNTGELFF
.	TRBV7-9	.	12	TRBJ2-2	TGTGCCAGCAGATCCCCGGCCGGGGAGCTGTTTTTT	CASRSPAGELFF
.	TRBV5-6	.	13	TRBJ2-7	TGTGCCAGCAGCCCGGTGGCAGGGAGGGAGCAGTACTTC	CASSPVAGREQYF
.	TRBV18	.	13	TRBJ1-5	TGTGCCAGCTCCCCCAATAGCAATCAGCCCCAGCATTTT	CASSPNSNQPQHF
.	TRBV7-2	.	12	TRBJ2-7	TGTGCCAGCAGTCACAACACCTACGAGCAGTACTTC	CASSHNTYEQYF
.	TRBV7-2	.	15	TRBJ1-1	TGTGCCAGCAGCACCATCGGACAGACGAACACTGAAGCTTTCTTT	CASSTIGQTNTEAFF
TRBD1	TRBV28	.	17	TRBJ2-2	TGTGCCAGCAGTCCAACCGGGACAGGGGGTTTCGCCGGGGAGCTGTTTTTT	CASSPTGTGGFAGELFF
.	TRBV28	.	13	TRBJ1-5	TGTGCCAGCAGGACAGGACAAAGGCAGCCCCAGCATTTT	CASRTGQRQPQHF
TRBD1	TRBV7-2	.	14	TRBJ2-7	TGTGCCAGCAGCTATAGCCAGGGGGCCTACGAGCAGTACTTC	CASSYSQGAYEQYF
.	TRBV11-2	.	16	TRBJ1-2	TGTGCCAGCAGCTTGGGGTCTAAGACTACTAACTATGGCTACACCTTC	CASSLGSKTTNYGYTF
TRBD1	TRBV19	.	16	TRBJ1-5	TGTGCCAGTAGTATCTTATCGGGACAGGGGATTCAGCCCCAGCATTTT	CASSILSGQGIQPQHF
TRBD2	TRBV6-2/TRBV6-3	.	15	TRBJ2-7	TGTGCCAGCAGTAGGCCGGGACTAGCGTCCTACGAGCAGTACTTC	CASSRPGLASYEQYF
.	TRBV28	.	16	TRBJ1-4	TGTGCCAGCAGTTTACTTTCAGGCCTGGGAGGAGAAAAACTGTTTTTT	CASSLLSGLGGEKLFF
.	TRBV5-8	.	14	TRBJ2-2	TGTGCCAGCAGCTCCACTCGGGGGAGCGGGGAGCTGTTTTTT	CASSSTRGSGELFF
TRBD2	TRBV6-2/TRBV6-3	.	13	TRBJ2-7	TGTGCCAGCAGTTTAGCTAGCGGGATGGGTCAGTACTTC	CASSLASGMGQYF
.	TRBV28	.	13	TRBJ2-2	TGTGCCAGCAGGGACTCAGACACCGGGGAGCTGTTTTTT	CASRDSDTGELFF
.	TRBV5-1	few	13	TRBJ2-5	TGCGCCAGCAGCTTGGGACAGGGAGGGACCCAGTACTTC	CASSLGQGGTQYF
TRBD2	TRBV19	.	12	TRBJ2-5	TGTGCCAGTTCCGGGAGGCAAGAGACCCAGTACTTC	CASSGRQETQYF
TRBD1	TRBV6-6	few	14	TRBJ1-6	TGTGCCAGCAAAGAGGCCAGGGGGAACTCACCCCTCCACTTT	CASKEARGNSPLHF
TRBD1	TRBV7-2	few	17	TRBJ1-5	TGTGCCAGCAGCTTTGGGGACAGAGATAAAGGGGTCCAGCCCCAGCATTTT	CASSFGDRDKGVQPQHF
.	TRBV2	.	14	TRBJ2-7	TGTGCCAGCAGTGCCCCGGACACCTCCTACGAGCAGTACTTC	CASSAPDTSYEQYF
.	TRBV6-2/TRBV6-3	.	17	TRBJ1-1	TGTGCCAGCAGTAGGACACGCCCGGGGGATATGAACACTGAAGCTTTCTTT	CASSRTRPGDMNTEAFF
.	TRBV6-2/TRBV6-3	.	15	TRBJ2-4	TGTGCCAGCAGTTCACTAGTCCTAGCCAAAAACATTCAGTACTTC	CASSSLVLAKNIQYF